The rows below give T cell receptor beta chains drawn from one sample of a study of blood T cell repertoires in COVID-19. Repertoires were generated with immunoSEQ multiplex PCR, while TCRdb's copy carries only in-frame clones and drops some. This table has 200,000 to 250,000 clones, more than 80% appearing once. The sequencing input was peripheral blood. These receptors were collected from a woman aged 25-40 years with COVID-19, enrolled during active disease. CDR3s include the opening cysteine and the closing phenylalanine or tryptophan. The order of the fields is J gene, D gene, clone size, V gene, CDR3 protein, CDR3 DNA. D genes are given only for firm matches. Clone sizes are given selectively: once, few, many, or a class where the clone is expanded.

J gene: TRBJ2-3; D gene: TRBD2; clone size: .; V gene: TRBV28; CDR3 protein: CASSSAGLGTDTQYF; CDR3 DNA: TGTGCCAGCAGTTCAGCGGGGTTGGGCACAGATACGCAGTATTTT
J gene: TRBJ2-7; D gene: TRBD1; clone size: .; V gene: TRBV5-1; CDR3 protein: CASSPTGRGYEQYF; CDR3 DNA: TGCGCCAGCAGCCCTACGGGCAGGGGGTACGAGCAGTACTTC
J gene: TRBJ1-5; D gene: .; clone size: once; V gene: TRBV12-3/TRBV12-4; CDR3 protein: CASRPTGNQPQHF; CDR3 DNA: TGTGCCAGCAGGCCTACAGGGAATCAGCCCCAGCATTTT
J gene: TRBJ2-7; D gene: .; clone size: few; V gene: TRBV11-2; CDR3 protein: CASSLQGEQYF; CDR3 DNA: TGTGCCAGCAGCTTGCAGGGAGAGCAGTACTTC
J gene: TRBJ1-1; D gene: .; clone size: .; V gene: TRBV5-4; CDR3 protein: CASSWSTDEAFF; CDR3 DNA: TGTGCCAGCAGCTGGTCGACAGATGAAGCTTTCTTT
J gene: TRBJ2-7; D gene: TRBD2; clone size: .; V gene: TRBV7-2; CDR3 protein: CASSPTSGSSYEQYF; CDR3 DNA: TGTGCCAGCAGCCCGACTAGCGGTAGCTCCTACGAGCAGTACTTC
J gene: TRBJ2-7; D gene: .; clone size: .; V gene: TRBV3-1/TRBV3-2; CDR3 protein: CASSQDPGLILPYEQYF; CDR3 DNA: TGTGCCAGCAGCCAAGATCCGGGATTGATCCTCCCCTACGAGCAGTACTTC
J gene: TRBJ1-1; D gene: TRBD1; clone size: .; V gene: TRBV18; CDR3 protein: CASSPPGTGMSGVTEAFF; CDR3 DNA: TGTGCCAGCTCCCCACCCGGGACAGGCATGAGTGGTGTCACTGAAGCTTTCTTT
J gene: TRBJ1-1; D gene: TRBD1; clone size: .; V gene: TRBV7-8; CDR3 protein: CASSLETGVTEAFF; CDR3 DNA: TGTGCCAGCAGCTTAGAGACAGGGGTCACTGAAGCTTTCTTT
J gene: TRBJ2-6; D gene: TRBD1; clone size: few; V gene: TRBV27; CDR3 protein: CASSRTGATSGANVLTF; CDR3 DNA: TGTGCCAGCAGCCGGACAGGGGCGACCTCTGGGGCCAACGTCCTGACTTTC
J gene: TRBJ2-7; D gene: .; clone size: .; V gene: TRBV5-1; CDR3 protein: CASSLESGMYEQYF; CDR3 DNA: TGCGCCAGCAGCTTGGAATCAGGGATGTACGAGCAGTACTTC
J gene: TRBJ1-5; D gene: .; clone size: .; V gene: TRBV6-5; CDR3 protein: CASSYRSNQPQHF; CDR3 DNA: TGTGCCAGCAGTTACCGGAGCAATCAGCCCCAGCATTTT
J gene: TRBJ1-5; D gene: .; clone size: .; V gene: TRBV5-1; CDR3 protein: CASSLEGAGNQPQHF; CDR3 DNA: TGCGCCAGCAGCTTGGAAGGGGCCGGCAATCAGCCCCAGCATTTT
J gene: TRBJ2-5; D gene: .; clone size: .; V gene: TRBV5-1; CDR3 protein: CASSSDPAGLQETQYF; CDR3 DNA: TGCGCCAGCAGCTCGGACCCCGCGGGCCTCCAAGAGACCCAGTACTTC
J gene: TRBJ2-7; D gene: TRBD2; clone size: .; V gene: TRBV13; CDR3 protein: CASSRRLGLAGTRSYEQYF; CDR3 DNA: TGTGCCAGCAGCCGACGGCTGGGACTAGCGGGGACCCGCTCCTACGAGCAGTACTTC
J gene: TRBJ2-2; D gene: .; clone size: .; V gene: TRBV29-1; CDR3 protein: CSVADRNTGELFF; CDR3 DNA: TGCAGCGTAGCCGACAGGAACACCGGGGAGCTGTTTTTT
J gene: TRBJ1-6; D gene: .; clone size: .; V gene: TRBV19; CDR3 protein: CASSTSGNNSPLHF; CDR3 DNA: TGTGCCAGTAGTACGTCAGGGAATAATTCACCCCTCCACTTT
J gene: TRBJ1-2; D gene: .; clone size: .; V gene: TRBV12-3/TRBV12-4; CDR3 protein: CASRAGVLDGYTF; CDR3 DNA: TGTGCCAGCAGGGCAGGGGTATTGGATGGCTACACCTTC
J gene: TRBJ2-3; D gene: TRBD1; clone size: .; V gene: TRBV2; CDR3 protein: CASSEVEGHGTGDQRDTDTQYF; CDR3 DNA: TGTGCCAGCAGTGAGGTGGAGGGACACGGGACAGGGGACCAAAGGGACACAGATACGCAGTATTTT
J gene: TRBJ2-1; D gene: .; clone size: .; V gene: TRBV4-3; CDR3 protein: CASSASSFSYNEQFF; CDR3 DNA: TGCGCCAGCAGCGCGTCCTCCTTCTCCTACAATGAGCAGTTCTTC
J gene: TRBJ1-4; D gene: .; clone size: .; V gene: TRBV28; CDR3 protein: CASSGGASVGEKLFF; CDR3 DNA: TGTGCCAGCAGTGGGGGGGCCTCGGTGGGCGAAAAACTGTTTTTT
J gene: TRBJ2-7; D gene: .; clone size: .; V gene: TRBV6-6; CDR3 protein: CASRGRGTYEQYF; CDR3 DNA: TGTGCCAGCAGAGGCCGGGGAACCTACGAGCAGTACTTC
J gene: TRBJ1-5; D gene: TRBD1; clone size: .; V gene: TRBV3-1/TRBV3-2; CDR3 protein: CASSPTGGDQPQHF; CDR3 DNA: TGTGCCAGCAGCCCGACAGGGGGGGATCAGCCCCAGCATTTT
J gene: TRBJ2-5; D gene: .; clone size: .; V gene: TRBV29-1; CDR3 protein: CSVAQGGGETQYF; CDR3 DNA: TGCAGCGTTGCCCAGGGGGGCGGGGAGACCCAGTACTTC
J gene: TRBJ2-3; D gene: .; clone size: .; V gene: TRBV28; CDR3 protein: CASALAGSSTDTQYF; CDR3 DNA: TGTGCCAGCGCCCTTGCGGGGTCTAGCACAGATACGCAGTATTTT
J gene: TRBJ2-7; D gene: TRBD1; clone size: .; V gene: TRBV7-2; CDR3 protein: CASSSGTGPYEQYF; CDR3 DNA: TGTGCCAGCAGCTCCGGGACAGGGCCCTACGAGCAGTACTTC
J gene: TRBJ2-7; D gene: .; clone size: .; V gene: TRBV2; CDR3 protein: CASKEVQGRYEQYF; CDR3 DNA: TGTGCCAGCAAAGAGGTACAGGGCCGCTACGAGCAGTACTTC
J gene: TRBJ1-2; D gene: TRBD1; clone size: .; V gene: TRBV9; CDR3 protein: CASSVAREGTEPYGYTF; CDR3 DNA: TGTGCCAGCAGCGTAGCCCGGGAGGGGACAGAGCCATATGGCTACACCTTC
J gene: TRBJ1-2; D gene: TRBD1; clone size: .; V gene: TRBV4-1; CDR3 protein: CASSLTGQGVTF; CDR3 DNA: TGCGCCAGCAGCTTAACGGGACAGGGAGTCACCTTC
J gene: TRBJ2-3; D gene: .; clone size: .; V gene: TRBV2; CDR3 protein: CASDTASTDTQYF; CDR3 DNA: TGTGCCAGCGATACTGCTAGCACAGATACGCAGTATTTT
J gene: TRBJ1-5; D gene: .; clone size: .; V gene: TRBV7-9; CDR3 protein: CASSLGDSIQPQHF; CDR3 DNA: TGTGCCAGCAGCTTAGGAGATTCTATTCAGCCCCAGCATTTT
J gene: TRBJ1-3; D gene: .; clone size: .; V gene: TRBV18; CDR3 protein: CASSPLDRSNTIYF; CDR3 DNA: TGTGCCAGCTCACCACTCGACAGAAGCAACACCATATATTTT
J gene: TRBJ2-1; D gene: TRBD2; clone size: .; V gene: TRBV6-6; CDR3 protein: CASSRGLAGGPGYNEQFF; CDR3 DNA: TGTGCCAGCAGCCGAGGACTAGCGGGAGGGCCCGGGTACAATGAGCAGTTCTTC
J gene: TRBJ1-5; D gene: .; clone size: few; V gene: TRBV6-2/TRBV6-3; CDR3 protein: CASSGRVGQPQHF; CDR3 DNA: TGTGCCAGCAGCGGCAGGGTGGGGCAGCCCCAGCATTTT
J gene: TRBJ2-5; D gene: TRBD1; clone size: .; V gene: TRBV9; CDR3 protein: CASSARGTAGETQYF; CDR3 DNA: TGTGCCAGCAGCGCGAGGGGGACAGCTGGGGAGACCCAGTACTTC
J gene: TRBJ2-2; D gene: .; clone size: .; V gene: TRBV9; CDR3 protein: CASSVGSSGRTGELFF; CDR3 DNA: TGTGCCAGCAGCGTAGGATCGAGCGGAAGGACCGGGGAGCTGTTTTTT
J gene: TRBJ1-3; D gene: TRBD1; clone size: .; V gene: TRBV7-3; CDR3 protein: CASSSGTGGSSGNTIYF; CDR3 DNA: TGTGCCAGCAGCTCCGGGACAGGGGGAAGCTCTGGAAACACCATATATTTT
J gene: TRBJ2-1; D gene: TRBD1; clone size: .; V gene: TRBV28; CDR3 protein: CASTLGDRGHNEQFF; CDR3 DNA: TGTGCCAGCACCTTAGGGGACAGGGGCCACAATGAGCAGTTCTTC
J gene: TRBJ2-3; D gene: .; clone size: .; V gene: TRBV9; CDR3 protein: CASSAQGLVDTQYF; CDR3 DNA: TGTGCCAGCAGCGCCCAGGGGTTAGTAGATACGCAGTATTTT
J gene: TRBJ1-1; D gene: .; clone size: .; V gene: TRBV6-6; CDR3 protein: CASGGRRETEAFF; CDR3 DNA: TGTGCCAGCGGGGGTAGGCGGGAGACTGAAGCTTTCTTT
J gene: TRBJ1-6; D gene: .; clone size: .; V gene: TRBV6-6; CDR3 protein: CASSPRQGTDNSPLHF; CDR3 DNA: TGTGCCAGCAGTCCCCGGCAGGGGACGGATAATTCACCCCTCCACTTT
J gene: TRBJ2-7; D gene: .; clone size: .; V gene: TRBV5-1; CDR3 protein: CASSLAGGTYEQYF; CDR3 DNA: TGCGCCAGCAGCTTGGCCGGCGGCACCTACGAGCAGTACTTC
J gene: TRBJ2-3; D gene: TRBD2; clone size: .; V gene: TRBV6-4; CDR3 protein: CASRPRTSGRGDTQYF; CDR3 DNA: TGTGCCAGCAGACCCCGGACTAGCGGGAGGGGCGATACGCAGTATTTT